This is a list of T cell receptor beta chains from one sample in a study of CD8+ T cells in alopecia areata. Data came from immunoSEQ multiplex PCR; TCRdb stores just in-frame clones and leaves some out. The repertoire holds 100,000 to 150,000 clones, with 47% as singletons. Input material: NKG2D-low CD8+ T cells sorted from blood. The source of these receptors is a human donor with alopecia areata. Each CDR3 is given with its conserved first and last residue. D genes are given only for firm matches. The size of a clone is reported for some rows only, either as once, few or many, or as a class for expanded clones.

clone_size	v_call	j_call	d_call	cdr3_aa	cdr3_nt
-	TRBV29-1	TRBJ2-5	-	CSVEGSPHGYF	TGCAGCGTTGAAGGATCGCCTCACGGGTACTTC
-	TRBV29-1	TRBJ1-1	TRBD1	CSVDPGQGNTEAFF	TGCAGCGTCGACCCTGGACAGGGGAACACTGAAGCTTTCTTT
-	TRBV7-9	TRBJ1-4	-	CASSLSGINEKLFF	TGTGCCAGCAGCTTGTCCGGGATTAATGAAAAACTGTTTTTT
-	TRBV6-6	TRBJ2-1	TRBD1	CASSRDRVYNEQFF	TGTGCCAGCAGTCGAGACAGGGTCTACAATGAGCAGTTCTTC
-	TRBV4-1	TRBJ2-2	-	CASSQEATGRAGELFF	TGCGCCAGCAGCCAAGAAGCTACAGGGCGGGCCGGGGAGCTGTTTTTT
-	TRBV4-3	TRBJ1-2	TRBD1	CASSQDRQGAGYGYTF	TGCGCCAGCAGCCAAGATAGACAGGGAGCCGGCTATGGCTACACCTTC
many	TRBV15	TRBJ2-2	TRBD1	CATSRDTGGSGELFF	TGTGCCACCAGCAGAGATACAGGGGGCTCCGGGGAGCTGTTTTTT
few	TRBV4-1	TRBJ2-5	TRBD2	CASSQGEGARETQYF	TGCGCCAGCAGCCAAGGGGAGGGCGCGCGGGAGACCCAGTACTTC
few	TRBV29-1	TRBJ2-1	-	CSVGSSYNEQFF	TGCAGCGTTGGTAGCAGCTACAATGAGCAGTTCTTC
-	TRBV28	TRBJ2-7	-	CASTSTRRYEQYF	TGTGCCAGCACTTCGACTCGACGCTACGAGCAGTACTTC
-	TRBV5-1	TRBJ2-1	-	CASNLRNAYNEQFF	TGCGCCAGCAACCTGAGGAATGCCTACAATGAGCAGTTCTTC
few	TRBV14	TRBJ2-6	-	CASSQDVAFSGANVLTF	TGTGCCAGCAGCCAAGATGTAGCGTTCTCTGGGGCCAACGTCCTGACTTTC
few	TRBV7-9	TRBJ1-1	TRBD1	CASSIPIDRAENTEAFF	TGTGCCAGCAGCATACCTATAGACAGGGCGGAGAACACTGAAGCTTTCTTT
-	TRBV5-6	TRBJ2-1	-	CASSLLISYNEQFF	TGTGCCAGCAGCCTGCTCATTTCCTACAATGAGCAGTTCTTC
few	TRBV29-1	TRBJ2-7	TRBD2	CSIREGSYEQYF	TGCAGCATTAGGGAGGGATCCTACGAGCAGTACTTC
-	TRBV2	TRBJ1-5	-	CASSKQPQHF	TGTGCCAGCAGTAAGCAGCCCCAGCATTTT
-	TRBV28	TRBJ1-2	-	CASSTLHGYTF	TGTGCCAGCAGTACACTCCATGGCTACACCTTC
-	TRBV30	TRBJ1-2	-	CAWSSSGEPGYTF	TGTGCCTGGAGTTCCTCAGGGGAGCCTGGCTACACCTTC
-	TRBV14	TRBJ2-1	-	CASSPLLEDEQFF	TGTGCCAGCAGCCCCCTCCTCGAGGATGAGCAGTTCTTC
-	TRBV29-1	TRBJ2-7	-	CSIIQGTSYEQYF	TGCAGCATCATTCAGGGGACGAGCTACGAGCAGTACTTC
-	TRBV2	TRBJ2-7	-	CASSKDSEAGEQYF	TGTGCCAGCAGCAAAGACAGTGAGGCGGGAGAGCAGTACTTC
few	TRBV29-1	TRBJ2-1	TRBD2	CSVTFGTSGGNEQFF	TGCAGCGTGACATTCGGGACTAGCGGGGGCAATGAGCAGTTCTTC
-	TRBV5-4	TRBJ2-7	TRBD1	CASSPGQGAYEQYF	TGTGCCAGCAGCCCCGGACAGGGGGCCTACGAGCAGTACTTC
-	TRBV29-1	TRBJ1-1	-	CSVVDRTAEAFF	TGCAGCGTTGTTGACCGGACAGCTGAAGCTTTCTTT
-	TRBV5-4	TRBJ2-1	-	CASSSPQTRLEQFF	TGTGCCAGCAGCTCCCCCCAGACTAGGCTCGAGCAGTTCTTC
-	TRBV5-4	TRBJ2-5	-	CASSYGGGETQYF	TGTGCCAGCAGTTACGGGGGTGGAGAGACCCAGTACTTC
few	TRBV28	TRBJ2-5	TRBD2	CASSGGLADQETQYF	TGTGCCAGCAGTGGGGGACTAGCGGACCAAGAGACCCAGTACTTC
-	TRBV27	TRBJ2-7	TRBD2	CATGGAHEQYF	TGTGCCACGGGAGGGGCCCACGAGCAGTACTTC
-	TRBV7-9	TRBJ1-6	-	CASSLVQSYSPLHF	TGTGCCAGCAGCTTGGTACAGAGTTATTCACCCCTCCACTTT
-	TRBV13	TRBJ2-1	TRBD2	CASSIHSGDEQFF	TGTGCCAGCAGCATACATAGCGGGGATGAGCAGTTCTTC
-	TRBV28	TRBJ2-5	-	CASSLGLEGGQTQYF	TGTGCCAGCAGTTTGGGGCTCGAGGGGGGGCAGACCCAGTACTTC
few	TRBV29-1	TRBJ2-3	-	CSVEVVGSYTDTQYF	TGCAGCGTTGAAGTGGTCGGCAGCTACACAGATACGCAGTATTTT
-	TRBV7-6	TRBJ1-1	-	CASSLSTGLVTEAFF	TGTGCCAGCAGCTTATCTACAGGGCTAGTTACTGAAGCTTTCTTT
-	TRBV11-3	TRBJ2-1	TRBD2	CASSFTSGGAHNEQFF	TGTGCCAGCAGCTTCACTAGCGGGGGGGCGCACAATGAGCAGTTCTTC
-	TRBV7-9	TRBJ2-7	TRBD2	CASSPGLAAYEQYF	TGTGCCAGCAGCCCCGGACTAGCCGCCTACGAGCAGTACTTC
-	TRBV30	TRBJ2-3	TRBD2	CAWKGLAGDSDTQYF	TGTGCCTGGAAGGGACTAGCGGGGGACTCAGATACGCAGTATTTT
-	TRBV27	TRBJ2-1	-	CASGGGMDNEQFF	TGTGCCAGCGGTGGGGGGATGGACAATGAGCAGTTCTTC
-	TRBV29-1	TRBJ2-7	-	CSVAAEGSYEQYF	TGCAGCGTTGCGGCGGAGGGGTCCTACGAGCAGTACTTC
few	TRBV29-1	TRBJ1-1	-	CSGTSMNTEAFF	TGCAGCGGGACATCCATGAACACTGAAGCTTTCTTT
few	TRBV29-1	TRBJ2-7	TRBD1	CSVKGQDTYEQYF	TGCAGCGTGAAGGGACAGGACACCTACGAGCAGTACTTC
-	TRBV30	TRBJ2-4	-	CAWSPGQGAKNIQYF	TGTGCCTGGAGCCCAGGGCAGGGGGCCAAAAACATTCAGTACTTC
-	TRBV25-1	TRBJ2-7	-	CASSVGSSYEQYF	TGTGCCAGCAGTGTAGGGAGCTCCTACGAGCAGTACTTC
-	TRBV15	TRBJ2-7	TRBD1	CATSPATGGYEQYF	TGTGCCACCAGCCCGGCGACAGGGGGCTACGAGCAGTACTTC
-	TRBV11-2	TRBJ2-7	-	CASSLDLEQYF	TGTGCCAGCAGCTTAGACCTCGAGCAGTACTTC
few	TRBV28	TRBJ1-1	-	CASSLTVRDTEAFF	TGTGCCAGCAGTTTAACTGTCCGGGACACTGAAGCTTTCTTT
few	TRBV29-1	TRBJ2-1	TRBD2	CSVDLNSGNYEQFF	TGCAGCGTTGATCTTAATAGCGGGAACTATGAGCAGTTCTTC
-	TRBV9	TRBJ1-4	TRBD1	CASSPQGAREKLFF	TGTGCCAGCAGCCCACAGGGGGCGAGGGAAAAACTGTTTTTT
-	TRBV23-1	TRBJ2-1	-	CASSHMTGRDEQFF	TGCGCCAGCAGTCACATGACAGGGAGGGATGAGCAGTTCTTC
few	TRBV5-1	TRBJ1-2	TRBD1	CASTGGIGYTF	TGCGCCAGCACAGGGGGCATCGGCTACACCTTC
-	TRBV29-1	TRBJ1-2	-	CSVARGEVNYGYTF	TGCAGCGTGGCTCGGGGCGAAGTCAACTATGGCTACACCTTC
few	TRBV29-1	TRBJ2-2	TRBD1	CSVGYGGDRMAGELFF	TGCAGCGTTGGGTACGGCGGGGACAGGATGGCCGGGGAGCTGTTTTTT
few	TRBV29-1	TRBJ2-3	TRBD1	CSVDPYEGKGQGAQDTQYF	TGCAGCGTTGATCCATATGAAGGAAAAGGGCAGGGGGCACAAGATACGCAGTATTTT
-	TRBV13	TRBJ2-7	-	CASSSLATSYEQYF	TGTGCCAGCAGCTCCCTAGCGACCTCTTACGAGCAGTACTTC
-	TRBV7-9	TRBJ2-5	-	CASSYFSQETQYF	TGTGCCAGCAGCTACTTCAGCCAAGAGACCCAGTACTTC
-	TRBV7-9	TRBJ1-4	-	CASSRATASNEKLFF	TGTGCCAGCAGCCGCGCGACAGCCAGTAATGAAAAACTGTTTTTT